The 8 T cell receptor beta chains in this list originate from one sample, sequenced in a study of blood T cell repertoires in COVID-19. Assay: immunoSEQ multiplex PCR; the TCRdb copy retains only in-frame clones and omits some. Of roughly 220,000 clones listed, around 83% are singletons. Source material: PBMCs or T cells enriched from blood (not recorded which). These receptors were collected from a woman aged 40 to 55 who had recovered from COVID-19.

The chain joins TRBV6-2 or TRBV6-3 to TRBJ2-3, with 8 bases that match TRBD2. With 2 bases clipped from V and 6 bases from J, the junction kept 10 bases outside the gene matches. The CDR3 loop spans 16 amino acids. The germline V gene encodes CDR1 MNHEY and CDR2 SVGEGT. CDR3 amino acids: CASSYGLALSGDTQYF. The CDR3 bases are TGTGCCAGCAGTTACGGACTAGCCCTGTCGGGCGATACGCAGTATTTT.

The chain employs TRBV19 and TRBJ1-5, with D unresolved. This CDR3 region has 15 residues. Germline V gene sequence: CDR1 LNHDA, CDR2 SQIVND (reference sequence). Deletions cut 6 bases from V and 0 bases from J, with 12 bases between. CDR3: CASSLGSYSNQPQHF. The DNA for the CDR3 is TGTGCCAGTAGCCTTGGGAGTTATAGCAATCAGCCCCAGCATTTT.

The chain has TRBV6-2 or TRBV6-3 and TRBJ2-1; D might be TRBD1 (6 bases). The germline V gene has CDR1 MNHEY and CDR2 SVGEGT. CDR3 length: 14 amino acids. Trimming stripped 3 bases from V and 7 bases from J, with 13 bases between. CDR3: CASSYPGTLNEQFF. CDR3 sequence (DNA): TGTGCCAGCAGTTATCCAGGGACACTTAATGAGCAGTTCTTC.

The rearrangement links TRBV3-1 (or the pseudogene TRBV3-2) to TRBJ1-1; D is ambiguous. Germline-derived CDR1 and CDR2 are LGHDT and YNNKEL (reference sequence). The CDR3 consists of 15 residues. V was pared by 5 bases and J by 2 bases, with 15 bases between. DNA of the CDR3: TGTGCCAGCAGCTACTTTTACCAGGCAAACACTGAAGCTTTCTTT. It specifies CASSYFYQANTEAFF.

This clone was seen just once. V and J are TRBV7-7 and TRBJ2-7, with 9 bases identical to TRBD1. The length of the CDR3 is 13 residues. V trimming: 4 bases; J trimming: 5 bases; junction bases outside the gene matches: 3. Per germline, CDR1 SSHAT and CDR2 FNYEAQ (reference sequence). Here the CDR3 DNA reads TGTGCCAGCAGCTCGGGACAGGGCAACGAGCAGTACTTC. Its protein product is CASSSGQGNEQYF.

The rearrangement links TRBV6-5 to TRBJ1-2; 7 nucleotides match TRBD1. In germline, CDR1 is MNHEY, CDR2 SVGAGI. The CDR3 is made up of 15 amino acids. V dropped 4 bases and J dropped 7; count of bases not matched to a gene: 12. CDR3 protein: CASSFTGAKVPGYTF. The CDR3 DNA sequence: TGTGCCAGCAGTTTCACAGGGGCGAAGGTACCTGGCTACACCTTC.

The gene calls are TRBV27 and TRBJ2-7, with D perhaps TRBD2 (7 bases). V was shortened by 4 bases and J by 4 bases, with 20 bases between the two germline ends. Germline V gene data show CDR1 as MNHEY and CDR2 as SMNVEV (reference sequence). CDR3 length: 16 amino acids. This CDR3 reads CASSSSGGGTTYEQYF. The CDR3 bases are TGTGCCAGCAGTTCCTCGGGGGGCGGGACTACGTACGAGCAGTACTTC.

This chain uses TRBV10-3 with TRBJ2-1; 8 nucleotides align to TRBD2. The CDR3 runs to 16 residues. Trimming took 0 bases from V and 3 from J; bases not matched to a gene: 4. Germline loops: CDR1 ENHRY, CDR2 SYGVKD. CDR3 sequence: CAISESEREIYNEQFF. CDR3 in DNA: TGTGCCATCAGTGAGTCGGAGCGGGAGATCTACAATGAGCAGTTCTTC.